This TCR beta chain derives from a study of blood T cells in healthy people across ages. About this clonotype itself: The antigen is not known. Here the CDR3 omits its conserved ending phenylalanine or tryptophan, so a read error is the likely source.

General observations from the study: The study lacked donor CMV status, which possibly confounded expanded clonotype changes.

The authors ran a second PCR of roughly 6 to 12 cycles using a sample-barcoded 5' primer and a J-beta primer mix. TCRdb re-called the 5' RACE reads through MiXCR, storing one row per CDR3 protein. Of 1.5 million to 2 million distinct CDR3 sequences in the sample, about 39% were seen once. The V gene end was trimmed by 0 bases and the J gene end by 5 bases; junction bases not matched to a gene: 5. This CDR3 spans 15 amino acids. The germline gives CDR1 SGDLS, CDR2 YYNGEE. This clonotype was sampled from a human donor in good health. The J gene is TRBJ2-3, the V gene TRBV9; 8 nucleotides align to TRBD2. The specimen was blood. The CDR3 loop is CASSVATSVVDTQYL. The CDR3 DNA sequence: TGTGCCAGCAGCGTAGCGACTAGCGTTGTAGATACGCAGTATTTG.